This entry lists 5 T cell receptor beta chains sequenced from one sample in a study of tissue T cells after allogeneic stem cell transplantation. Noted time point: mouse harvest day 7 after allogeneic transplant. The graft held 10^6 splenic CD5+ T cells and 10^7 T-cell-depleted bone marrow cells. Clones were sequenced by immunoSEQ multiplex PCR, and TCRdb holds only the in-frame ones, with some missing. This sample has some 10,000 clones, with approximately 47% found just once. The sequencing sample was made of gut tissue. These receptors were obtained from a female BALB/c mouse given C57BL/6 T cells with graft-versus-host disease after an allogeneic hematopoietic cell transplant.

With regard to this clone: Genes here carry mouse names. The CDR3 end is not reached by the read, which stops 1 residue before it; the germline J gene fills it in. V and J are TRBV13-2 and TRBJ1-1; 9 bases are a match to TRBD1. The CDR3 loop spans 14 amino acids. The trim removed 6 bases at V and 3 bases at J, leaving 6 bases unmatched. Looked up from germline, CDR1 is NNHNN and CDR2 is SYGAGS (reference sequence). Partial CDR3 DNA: TGTGCCAGCGCGATACAGGGGGCGGACACAGAAGTCTTC. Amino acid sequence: CASAIQGADTEVF. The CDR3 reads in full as CASAIQGADTEVFF.

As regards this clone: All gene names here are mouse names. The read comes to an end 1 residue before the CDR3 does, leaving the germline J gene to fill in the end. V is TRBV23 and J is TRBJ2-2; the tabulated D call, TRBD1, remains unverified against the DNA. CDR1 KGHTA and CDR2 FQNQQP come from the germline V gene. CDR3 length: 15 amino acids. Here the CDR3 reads CSSSQSRGDTGQLYF. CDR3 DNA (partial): TGCTCCAGCAGTCAATCGCGAGGTGACACCGGGCAGCTCTAC.

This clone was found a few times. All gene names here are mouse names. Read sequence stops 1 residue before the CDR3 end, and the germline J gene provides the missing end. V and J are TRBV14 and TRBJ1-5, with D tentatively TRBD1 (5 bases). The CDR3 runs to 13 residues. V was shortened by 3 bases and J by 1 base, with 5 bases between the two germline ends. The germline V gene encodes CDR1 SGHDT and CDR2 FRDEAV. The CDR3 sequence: CASSSGNNQAPLF. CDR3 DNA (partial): TGTGCCAGCAGTTCAGGGAACAACCAGGCTCCGCTT.

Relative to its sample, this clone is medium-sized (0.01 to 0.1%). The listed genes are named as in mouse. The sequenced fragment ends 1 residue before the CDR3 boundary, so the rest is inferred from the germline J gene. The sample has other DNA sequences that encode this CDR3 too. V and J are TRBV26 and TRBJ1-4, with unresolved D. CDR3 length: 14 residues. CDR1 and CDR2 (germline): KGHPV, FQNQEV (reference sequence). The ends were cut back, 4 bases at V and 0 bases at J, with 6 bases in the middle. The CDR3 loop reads CASSPQISNERLFF. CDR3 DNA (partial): TGTGCCAGCAGTCCACAGATTTCCAACGAAAGATTATTT.

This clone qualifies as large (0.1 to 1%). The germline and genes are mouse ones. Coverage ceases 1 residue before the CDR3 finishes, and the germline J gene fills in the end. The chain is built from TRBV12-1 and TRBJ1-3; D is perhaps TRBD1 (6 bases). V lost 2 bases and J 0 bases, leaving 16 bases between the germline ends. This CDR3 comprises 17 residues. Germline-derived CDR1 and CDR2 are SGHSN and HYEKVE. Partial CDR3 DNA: TGTGCCAGCTCTCCCCTTCCGGGACACTATTCTGGAAATACGCTCTAT. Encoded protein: CASSPLPGHYSGNTLY. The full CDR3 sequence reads CASSPLPGHYSGNTLYF. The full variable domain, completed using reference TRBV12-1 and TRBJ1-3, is DSGVVQSPRHIIKEKGGRSVLTCIPISGHSNVVWYQQTLGKELKFLIQHYEKVERDKGFLPSRFSVQQFDDYHSEMNMSALELEDSAMYFCASSPLPGHYSGNTLYFGEGSRLIVV.